This T cell receptor beta chain was identified during a study of regulatory T cells. Study outcomes and limitations: Hydrophobic residues at CDR3 positions 6 and 7 were enriched in conventional CD4+ T cells of CD3G-deficient patients.

This clone appeared once. Its antigen remains unknown. CD4+ T cells were divided by sorting: CD25-high CD127-low Tregs, CD25-low CD127-high conventional cells. The PCR used 52 TRBV and 13 TRBJ primers. The method was immunoSEQ multiplex PCR; TCRdb's version includes in-frame clones alone and lacks a portion of them. Of under 35,000 clones listed, over 90% are singletons. This CDR3 region has 13 residues. Germline loops: CDR1 MNHNY, CDR2 SVGAGI (reference sequence). Trimming removed 2 bases from V and 7 bases from J; junction bases left unmatched: 4. V gene TRBV6-6 combines with J gene TRBJ1-2; 7 bases are shared with TRBD1. Input material: conventional CD4+ T cells sorted from blood. This TCR was recovered from a child aged 2-15 years with CD3G deficiency. DNA for the CDR3: TGTGCCAGCAGTTACGGGCAGGGGGTTGGCTACACCTTC. This codes for CASSYGQGVGYTF.